The rows below give T cell receptor beta chains drawn from one sample of a study of shared clonotypes between healthy human individuals. Sequenced by immunoSEQ multiplex PCR; TCRdb stores in-frame clones only, minus some. The table includes about 2.4 million clones, 93% detected once. The sequencing sample was made of naive CD4+ T cells from PBMCs. These receptor sequences come from a man younger than 35 in good health. Some clones in this sample may be carry-over from other donors' samples. Each CDR3 is given with its conserved first and last residue. A D gene is named only where the DNA matches it firmly. Clone size is stated in some rows and not others, as once, few, many or a class when expanded.

TRBD1	TRBV19	TRBJ1-1	14	once	CASRLQGAGTEAFF	TGTGCCAGTAGGTTACAGGGGGCCGGGACTGAAGCTTTCTTT
TRBD2	TRBV5-1	TRBJ2-1	15	-	CASSLLAGGMNEQFF	TGCGCCAGCAGCTTATTAGCGGGAGGGATGAATGAGCAGTTCTTC
-	TRBV11-1	TRBJ2-7	16	-	CASSKKRGRFVYEQYF	TGTGCCAGCAGCAAAAAACGGGGGAGATTCGTGTACGAGCAGTACTTC
-	TRBV27	TRBJ1-6	14	-	CASSSGAQNSPLHF	TGTGCCAGCAGTTCAGGGGCACAAAATTCACCCCTCCACTTT
TRBD2	TRBV27	TRBJ2-2	15	-	CASSLAGGSTGELFF	TGTGCCAGCAGTCTTGCGGGAGGTTCCACCGGGGAGCTGTTTTTT
-	TRBV5-6	TRBJ1-2	12	-	CASSPFSYGYTF	TGTGCCAGCAGCCCCTTCTCATATGGCTACACCTTC
TRBD1	TRBV30	TRBJ1-1	14	-	CAWSLKGAGTEAFF	TGTGCCTGGTCCCTCAAGGGGGCCGGCACTGAAGCTTTCTTT
TRBD2	TRBV10-1	TRBJ2-5	16	-	CASSDRLAGGGETQYF	TGCGCCAGCAGTGACCGGCTAGCGGGAGGGGGTGAGACCCAGTACTTC
-	TRBV7-9	TRBJ2-3	16	-	CASSLLGTLNTDTQYF	TGTGCCAGCAGCTTGCTCGGGACATTGAACACAGATACGCAGTATTTT
-	TRBV25-1	TRBJ1-4	15	once	CASSDSSVANEKLFF	TGTGCCAGCAGTGACAGTTCTGTCGCTAATGAAAAACTGTTTTTT
-	TRBV7-9	TRBJ1-2	15	-	CASSLRGGSGYGYTF	TGTGCCAGCAGCCTCCGGGGGGGCTCGGGCTATGGCTACACCTTC
-	TRBV5-4	TRBJ1-2	14	-	CASSPPEGNYGYTF	TGTGCCAGCAGCCCCCCGGAAGGGAACTATGGCTACACCTTC
-	TRBV14	TRBJ1-1	13	-	CASSQDTNTEAFF	TGTGCCAGCAGCCAAGATACGAACACTGAAGCTTTCTTT
-	TRBV14	TRBJ1-5	13	-	CASSQDLGQPQHF	TGTGCCAGCAGCCAAGATTTGGGTCAGCCCCAGCATTTT
-	TRBV6-5	TRBJ2-7	11	-	CASSSDSEQYF	TGTGCCAGCAGTTCGGACAGCGAGCAGTACTTC
-	TRBV28	TRBJ2-3	12	-	CASSLVSQAQYF	TGTGCCAGCAGTTTAGTCAGCCAGGCGCAGTATTTT
-	TRBV7-9	TRBJ1-4	15	-	CASSATPARNEKLFF	TGTGCCAGCAGCGCCACCCCCGCCAGAAATGAAAAACTGTTTTTT
-	TRBV7-9	TRBJ1-6	15	-	CASRRSSSYNSPLHF	TGTGCCAGCAGGAGGTCAAGCTCCTATAATTCACCCCTCCACTTT
-	TRBV6-6	TRBJ2-6	14	-	CASTDRAGANVLTF	TGTGCCAGCACCGACCGTGCTGGGGCCAACGTCCTGACTTTC
-	TRBV4-1	TRBJ1-1	15	once	CASSQGPGQDPEAFF	TGCGCCAGCAGCCAGGGCCCCGGTCAGGACCCTGAAGCTTTCTTT
TRBD1	TRBV19	TRBJ1-3	18	-	CASSILGTGTTSGNTIYF	TGTGCCAGTAGTATACTGGGGACAGGGACTACCTCTGGAAACACCATATATTTT
-	TRBV7-2	TRBJ1-3	15	-	CASSFTGGFGNTIYF	TGTGCCAGCAGCTTTACGGGGGGCTTCGGGAACACCATATATTTT
TRBD1	TRBV10-3	TRBJ1-3	16	-	CAISGGTESSGNTIYF	TGTGCCATCAGTGGGGGGACAGAGAGCTCTGGAAACACCATATATTTT
-	TRBV5-1	TRBJ2-3	13	-	CASSFDSTDTQYF	TGCGCCAGCAGCTTCGATAGCACAGATACGCAGTATTTT
TRBD2	TRBV5-5	TRBJ2-1	15	-	CASSSDGTTYNEQFF	TGTGCCAGCAGCTCTGATGGGACTACATACAATGAGCAGTTCTTC
-	TRBV5-4	TRBJ2-2	14	-	CASETRGITGELFF	TGTGCCAGCGAGACGCGGGGTATCACCGGGGAGCTGTTTTTT
-	TRBV18	TRBJ2-7	12	-	CASSPMGSEQYF	TGTGCCAGCTCACCAATGGGGAGCGAGCAGTACTTC
TRBD1	TRBV5-4	TRBJ2-6	17	-	CASNPRDRPSGANVLTF	TGTGCCAGCAACCCCCGGGACAGGCCCTCTGGGGCCAACGTCCTGACTTTC
-	TRBV29-1	TRBJ1-1	13	-	CSVAGLLNTEAFF	TGCAGCGTTGCGGGCCTTTTGAACACTGAAGCTTTCTTT
-	TRBV10-1	TRBJ2-7	15	-	CASSEARAGAYEQYF	TGCGCCAGCAGTGAGGCGAGGGCAGGGGCCTACGAGCAGTACTTC
TRBD1	TRBV5-1	TRBJ1-1	14	few	CASSLGQGYTEAFF	TGCGCCAGCAGCTTGGGACAGGGGTACACTGAAGCTTTCTTT
-	TRBV18	TRBJ1-5	13	-	CASSSGGQEPQHF	TGTGCCAGCTCATCCGGGGGGCAGGAGCCCCAGCATTTT
-	TRBV6-5	TRBJ1-5	14	-	CASSFRASNQPQHF	TGTGCCAGCAGTTTTCGGGCCAGCAATCAGCCCCAGCATTTT
TRBD2	TRBV28	TRBJ2-7	17	-	CASSPPGLAVRHLEQYF	TGTGCCAGCAGTCCCCCGGGACTAGCGGTCCGGCACCTCGAGCAGTACTTC
-	TRBV28	TRBJ1-1	14	-	CASSPGGAPTEAFF	TGTGCCAGCAGCCCCGGGGGGGCGCCCACTGAAGCTTTCTTT
-	TRBV7-9	TRBJ1-5	15	-	CASSPQGSSNQPQHF	TGTGCCAGCAGCCCACAGGGATCCAGCAATCAGCCCCAGCATTTT
-	TRBV7-3	TRBJ2-6	17	-	CASSLGEFGTGANVLTF	TGTGCCAGCAGCCTCGGGGAATTTGGGACTGGGGCCAACGTCCTGACTTTC
-	TRBV7-3	TRBJ2-3	13	-	CASSLTGTDTQYF	TGTGCCAGCAGCTTAACGGGGACAGATACGCAGTATTTT
-	TRBV20-1	TRBJ2-5	11	-	CSATLAGAQYF	TGCAGTGCTACACTAGCCGGGGCCCAGTACTTC
-	TRBV14	TRBJ2-2	13	-	CASQQRDTGELFF	TGTGCCAGTCAGCAGCGGGACACCGGGGAGCTGTTTTTT
-	TRBV5-6	TRBJ2-3	14	-	CASSPGGPTDTQYF	TGTGCCAGCAGCCCCGGCGGTCCGACAGATACGCAGTATTTT
-	TRBV5-1	TRBJ2-6	20	-	CASSLVGVAQGPSGANVLTF	TGCGCCAGCAGCTTGGTCGGGGTCGCTCAGGGGCCATCTGGGGCCAACGTCCTGACTTTC
TRBD1	TRBV5-1	TRBJ2-1	16	-	CASSLAGTEVYNEQFF	TGCGCCAGCAGCTTGGCGGGGACAGAGGTCTACAATGAGCAGTTCTTC
-	TRBV20-1	TRBJ1-1	10	once	CSAGRTEAFF	TGCAGTGCAGGACGCACTGAAGCTTTCTTT
-	TRBV7-9	TRBJ2-3	14	once	CASSLGITTDTQYF	TGTGCCAGCAGCTTGGGGATCACCACAGATACGCAGTATTTT
TRBD1	TRBV7-3	TRBJ2-5	14	-	CASSLGTGGETQYF	TGTGCCAGCAGCTTAGGGACAGGGGGTGAGACCCAGTACTTC
-	TRBV7-3	TRBJ2-3	13	-	CASSRVGADTQYF	TGTGCCAGCAGCCGGGTGGGTGCAGATACGCAGTATTTT